The sequence of this T cell receptor beta chain was determined in a study of shared clonotypes between healthy human individuals. As for this clone: The antigen is unknown.

CDR1 is SEHNR and CDR2 is FQNEAQ in the germline V gene (reference sequence). The CDR3 runs 18 residues. Trimming took off 1 base at V and 0 bases at J, with 18 bases between the two ends. The study's findings and limits: Generally, naive subsets (rather than memory subsets) showed larger estimated richness. Although depth was large, rarefaction showed that sequencing of the sorted subsets was incomplete. The four-donor shared clonotypes exceeded non-shared clonotypes in generation probability, with non-shared ones scoring lower.

Those who donated were healthy HIV-negative adults, with no recent acute infections or vaccinations reported. Profiled with immunoSEQ multiplex PCR; TCRdb holds only in-frame clones, not every one. The sample shows 800,000 to 1,200,000 clones, 78% of them seen only once. This clonotype was sampled from a man aged 18-30 years in good health. Some clones in this sample may be carry-over from other donors' samples. Sequenced input: memory CD4+ T cells from PBMCs. The subset here: CD45RA-negative fraction. The chain links TRBV7-9 to TRBJ1-1, with a tentative D call TRBD1 (5 bases). The CDR3 bases are TGTGCCAGCAGCTTAGTCCGAGGGGCTGATTACATGAACACTGAAGCTTTCTTT. Translating gives CASSLVRGADYMNTEAFF.